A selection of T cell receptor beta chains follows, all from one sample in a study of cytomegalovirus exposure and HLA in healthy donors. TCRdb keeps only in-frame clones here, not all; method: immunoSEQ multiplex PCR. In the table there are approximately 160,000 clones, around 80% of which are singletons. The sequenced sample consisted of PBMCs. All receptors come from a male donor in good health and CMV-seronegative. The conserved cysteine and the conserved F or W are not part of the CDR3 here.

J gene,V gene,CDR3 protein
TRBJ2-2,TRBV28,ASSSQGATNTGELF
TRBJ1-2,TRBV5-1,ASREQGSSYGYT
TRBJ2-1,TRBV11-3,ASAWGDVGKNEQF
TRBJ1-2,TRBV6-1,ASWAYGYT
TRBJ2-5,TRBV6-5,ASSPNRGSETQY
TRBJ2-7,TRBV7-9,ASSGTGTYREEQY
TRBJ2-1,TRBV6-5,ASSYSTSGRSNEQF
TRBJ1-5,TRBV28,ASSLRGPQH
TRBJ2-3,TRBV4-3,ASSQDRLTDTQY
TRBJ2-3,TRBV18,ASSRVTETDTQY
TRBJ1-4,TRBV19,ASSTRQTHNEKLF
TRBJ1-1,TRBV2,ASRIQGLTEAF
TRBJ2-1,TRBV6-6,ASSASGSSYNEQF
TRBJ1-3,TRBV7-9,ASSSGTAGGNTIY
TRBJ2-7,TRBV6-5,ASRGLGQGHEQY
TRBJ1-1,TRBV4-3,ASSQDVGPYLGGNTEAF
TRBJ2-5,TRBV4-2,ASSHPTSGGGGLLQQETQY
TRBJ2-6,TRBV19,ASSPGGDPGANVLT
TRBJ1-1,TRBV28,ASSAPGYTEAF
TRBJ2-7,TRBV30,AWSVGLPGQY
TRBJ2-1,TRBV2,ASSFYNEQF
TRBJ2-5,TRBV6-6,ASSYSAGEKTQY
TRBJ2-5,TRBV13,ASSLRGGGVQETQY
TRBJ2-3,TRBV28,ASSVQGGTDTQY
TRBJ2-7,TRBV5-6,ASSLATDYEQY
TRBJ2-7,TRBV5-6,ASSSLSYEQY
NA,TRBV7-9,ASSLALAGRDEQY
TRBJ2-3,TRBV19,ASSSLGDTQY
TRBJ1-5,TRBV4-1,ASSQDQGGFGQPQH
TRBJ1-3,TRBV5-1,ASTGGASGNTIY
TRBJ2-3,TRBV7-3,ASSLTGGDTQY
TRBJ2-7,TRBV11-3,ASSLSGGPSYEQY
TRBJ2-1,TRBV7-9,SSSLQGVEQF
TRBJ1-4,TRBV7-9,ASSSQSPNEKLF
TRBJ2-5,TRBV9,ASSVGAGGGEQY
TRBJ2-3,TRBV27,ASSPRTGWDTQY
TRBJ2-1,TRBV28,ASSLSENEQF
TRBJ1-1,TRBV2,ASTGTGNTEAF
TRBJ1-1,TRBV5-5,ASSNPDTGDTEAF
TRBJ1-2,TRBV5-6,ASRPGSHYGYT
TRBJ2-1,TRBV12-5,ASGLNSYNEQF
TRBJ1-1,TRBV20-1,SVTQGSEAF
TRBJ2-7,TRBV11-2,ASSLGQDYEQY
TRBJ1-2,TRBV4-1,ASSLDQQGNYGYT
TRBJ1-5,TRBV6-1,ASRRTDISNQPQH
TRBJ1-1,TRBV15,ATSYDRDTEAF
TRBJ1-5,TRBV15,ATSRGRTGNSNQPQH
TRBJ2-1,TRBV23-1,ASSQGLASYNEQF
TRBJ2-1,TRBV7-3,ASSGQRGGYNEQF
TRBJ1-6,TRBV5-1,ASSLAGQGGSPLH
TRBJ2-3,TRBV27,ASSNLGTSGGILTDTQY
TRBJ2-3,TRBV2,ASSLTSGADTQY